Given below is one T cell receptor (beta chain) in context. What this receptor recognizes is not known. This likely traces to a read error, being one base from a far larger clone. Bone marrow was sampled from every patient at the time of active disease. Isolation of bone marrow mononuclear cells was performed by Ficoll-Hypaque density gradient centrifugation. Myeloma plasma cells were removed and CD138-negative cells were obtained by negative selection following labeling with CD138 magnetic microbeads on a MACS separator. Flow cytometry with CD138 antibodies on an Attune NxT was used to check how pure the isolated cells were. Total RNA was extracted using TRIzol reagent and was quantified on a NanoDrop spectrophotometer. Paired RNA-seq and IR-seq were performed on each patient's CD138-negative bone marrow sample. TCR libraries were built from about 420 ng RNA with the Immunoverse kit, using molecular barcoded adaptors covering alpha/delta and beta/gamma chains. TCR library preparation used the same RNA that went into transcriptome sequencing. Sequencing of the TCR libraries was done on an Illumina HiSeq 4000 with 2 x 150 cycles. The authors' pipeline ran thus. With MiXCR, TCR reads were aligned to human V, D, J and C references and assembled into CDR3 clonotypes, with quality filtering and error correction included. Clonotype counts and gene usage diversity were analyzed with the tcR package in R. Raw mapping reads were checked after the RNA-seq reads had been mapped by STAR aligner version 2.5.3a onto the human GRCh37 genome. To test the effect of sequencing depth on detected clonotypes, IR-seq fastq files were randomly downsampled using Seqtk 1.3. TCRdb applied fastp at Q25 and MiXCR to the public reads, then kept only in-frame beta chains. Each entry is one CDR3 protein sequence, shown with its most common DNA and genes. It is TCRdb's table, rather than the study itself, that gives the V and J calls and clone size. The sample contains 35,000 to 50,000 distinct CDR3 sequences, about 13% of them found a single time. The top ten constitute 6.5% to 8.5% of the sample.

Clipping removes 5 bases from V and 3 bases from J, with 14 as the unmatched junction base count. From its cysteine to its phenylalanine, the CDR3 spans 18 amino acids. The only DNA kept is the CDR3, 54 bases in frame from the first base. The germline V gene provides CDR1 MNHNS and CDR2 SASEGT. The data derive from a study of read filtering for tumor transcriptome and immune sequencing (dated by TCRdb to the early 2020s). Regarding the complete study: The cohort consisted of over 16 male and some 15 female patients, with a mean age of around 60 years and an age range of about 47 to 90. One main goal was a read-filtering strategy for immune repertoire data, in particular deciding whether clonotypes backed by only one read should be removed. After DNase treatment, whole-transcriptome libraries were prepared using the TruSeq RNA Access Library Prep Kit. Under revised international staging, fewer than ten patients fell into R-ISS I, approximately 15 into R-ISS II and about 7 into R-ISS III. Per sample, about 4.05 to 11 million TCR-region mapped reads were obtained with IR-seq, compared with only about 80 to 1,400 with RNA-seq. Using the same bone marrow samples, the study compared TCR repertoires obtained by targeted immune repertoire sequencing with those obtained by bulk whole-transcriptome sequencing. Results the study describes overall, beyond this receptor: In IR-seq, 80% to 85% of clonotypes but around 3.5% of total reads were represented by single-read clonotypes, whereas in RNA-seq, about 69% of clonotypes and 40% to 55% of reads were represented by single-read clonotypes. Compared with RNA-seq, IR-seq captured clonotypes at much higher depth and more reliably, and a smaller IR-seq throughput was enough to identify most shared clonotypes. When single-read clonotypes were removed, the proportions of shared clonotypes in IR-seq and RNA-seq correlated more strongly. The sorted CD138-negative fraction was not purified T cells but a mixed bone marrow immune population.

The chain is encoded by TRBV6-1 joined to TRBJ2-3; 10 bases in between match TRBD2. This TCR was recovered from a donor at least 40 years old with multiple myeloma. Sequencing input: a population of CD138-negative cells sorted from bone marrow. In light of the paper, this sample's cell subset or site label describes: bone marrow mononuclear cells depleted of CD138+ plasma/myeloma cells by negative magnetic selection. The CDR3 protein: CASSPHALAGVFTDTQYF. At the DNA level, the sequence is TGTGCCAGCAGTCCTCATGCGCTAGCGGGAGTATTTACAGATACGCAGTATTTT.